The 32 T cell receptor beta chains below were found in one sample sequenced in a study of shared clonotypes between healthy human individuals. Data came from immunoSEQ multiplex PCR; TCRdb stores just in-frame clones and leaves some out. This table holds under 2,000,000 clones, approximately 94% found once. Positively selected for CCR7, the CD45RO-negative cells used as naive CD8 cells excluded terminally differentiated effector memory CD45RA+ cells. The sample was naive CD8+ T cells sorted from blood. The receptors derive from a man between 18 and 29 years old in good health.

V gene TRBV4-3 combines with J gene TRBJ2-5; tentative D call: TRBD2 (6 bases). The V end lost 2 bases, the J end lost 5 bases, and 9 bases lay between the germline ends. Germline lookup yields CDR1 LGHNA and CDR2 YSLEER. The CDR3 loop spans 13 amino acids. Here the CDR3 reads CASSQYRGETQYF. The CDR3 DNA sequence: TGCGCCAGCAGCCAATACCGGGGGGAGACCCAGTACTTC.

This chain links TRBV29-1 with TRBJ2-7; the D gene is possibly TRBD1 (7 bases). With 3 bases removed from V and 1 base from J, the gap between germline ends came to 16 bases. The CDR3 is 15 residues long. The V gene's germline CDR1 is SQVTM and CDR2 ANQGSEA. CDR3: CSVDGDSGPSYEQYF. CDR3 in DNA: TGCAGCGTTGATGGGGACAGCGGGCCGTCCTACGAGCAGTACTTC.

The chain carries TRBV2 and TRBJ2-5; 7 nucleotides agree with TRBD1. This CDR3 is built from 13 residues. The ends lost 6 bases at V and 3 bases at J; junction bases unmatched: 4. Per the germline V gene, CDR1 is SNHLY and CDR2 is FYNNEI. CDR3 protein: CASRGGTEETQYF. In DNA, the CDR3 is TGTGCCAGCAGAGGTGGGACAGAAGAGACCCAGTACTTC. Using reference TRBV2 and TRBJ2-5 for the parts outside the CDR3, the full variable domain is EPEVTQTPSHQVTQMGQEVILRCVPISNHLYFYWYRQILGQKVEFLVSFYNNEISEKSEIFDDQFSVERPDGSNFTLKIRSTKLEDSAMYFCASRGGTEETQYFGPGTRLLVL.

V is TRBV30 and J is TRBJ2-7; 8 bases are a match to TRBD1. Germline V gene sequence: CDR1 GTSNPN, CDR2 SVGIG (reference sequence). The junction had 8 bases not matched to a gene; V was cut back by 2 bases and J by 5 bases. The CDR3 has 14 residues. CDR3 sequence reads: CAWSLLTGANEQYF. CDR3 DNA sequence: TGTGCCTGGAGTCTATTGACAGGGGCTAACGAGCAGTACTTC.

The chain combines TRBV10-3 with TRBJ1-4; D is ambiguous. Trimming cost V 6 bases and J 6 bases, with 11 bases left between them. The CDR3 is made up of 13 amino acids. CDR1 and CDR2 from the germline V gene are ENHRY and SYGVKD. CDR3 in amino acids: CAIRDDRHEKLFF. The CDR3 DNA reads as TGTGCCATCAGGGACGATAGGCATGAAAAACTGTTTTTT.

The V call is TRBV5-6, the J call TRBJ2-4; the D gene is possibly TRBD1 (6 bases). From germline, CDR1 is SGHDT and CDR2 YYEEEE. The V end lost 4 bases, the J end lost 11 bases, and 16 bases lay between the germline ends. The CDR3 is made up of 13 amino acids. In DNA, the CDR3 is TGTGCCAGCAGCCCAAATCAACAGGGTTTTCAGTACTTC. This codes for CASSPNQQGFQYF.

V is TRBV7-9 and J is TRBJ1-1, with a possible D match to TRBD1 (5 bases). The length of the CDR3 is 15 residues. Germline CDR1 and CDR2: SEHNR and FQNEAQ (reference sequence). The ends were cut back, 3 bases at V and 4 bases at J, with 15 bases in the middle. The CDR3 DNA sequence: TGTGCCAGCAGCTTCGCGGCAGGGTGGGCCACTGAAGCTTTCTTT. This translates into CASSFAAGWATEAFF.

In this sample, this clone turned up once. V usage is TRBV27 and J usage is TRBJ1-2; possibly TRBD1 for D (5 bases). In germline, CDR1 is MNHEY, CDR2 SMNVEV (reference sequence). The CDR3 length is 14 residues. The V gene lost 7 bases and the J gene lost 4 bases, with 16 bases spanning the gap. CDR3 residues: CASMSTGMGYGYTF. The CDR3, as DNA: TGTGCCAGCATGTCCACAGGAATGGGCTATGGCTACACCTTC.

The V call is TRBV5-4, the J call TRBJ2-1; no reliable D call. Trimming took 5 bases from V and 9 from J, leaving 12 bases between them. The CDR3 runs to 12 residues. Germline CDR1 is SGHNT and CDR2 is YYREEE (reference sequence). This CDR3 reads CASREKLTEQFF. The CDR3 DNA reads as TGTGCCAGCAGGGAGAAGTTAACTGAGCAGTTCTTC.

The chain has TRBV28 and TRBJ2-1, with D hard to call. Germline loops: CDR1 MDHEN, CDR2 SYDVKM. V was cut by 8 bases and J by 5 bases, with 19 bases left in between. The CDR3 extends over 15 amino acids. The CDR3: CASLVAGETHNEQFF. For the CDR3, the DNA is TGTGCCAGCTTGGTAGCAGGTGAGACCCACAATGAGCAGTTCTTC.

The chain links TRBV5-6 to TRBJ2-7; D is possibly TRBD1 or TRBD2 (5 bases each). This CDR3 is 15 amino acids long. Germline lookup yields CDR1 SGHDT and CDR2 YYEEEE. The germline V and J ends were trimmed by 5 bases and 0 bases, with 15 bases remaining between them. In nucleotides, the CDR3 is TGTGCCAGCAGTTTTCTGGGGGTGGGCTCCTACGAGCAGTACTTC. This gives the protein CASSFLGVGSYEQYF.

The J gene is TRBJ2-7, the V gene TRBV4-1; possible D gene TRBD1, 6 bases. CDR1 is MGHRA, CDR2 YSYEKL, per germline. Trimming took off 0 bases at V and 4 bases at J, with 19 bases between the two ends. This CDR3 region has 17 residues. The CDR3, as DNA: TGCGCCAGCAGCCAAGATCTAGGCAGTCTTCAGGGGTACGAGCAGTACTTC. Translating it yields CASSQDLGSLQGYEQYF.

The chain recombines TRBV27 with TRBJ2-3, with TRBD2 matching over 8 bases. The CDR3 runs to 15 residues. Germline loops: CDR1 MNHEY, CDR2 SMNVEV (reference sequence). Trimming removed 6 bases from V and 0 bases from J; junction bases left unmatched: 5. The CDR3 protein is CASSQLAASTDTQYF. CDR3 nucleotide sequence: TGTGCCAGCAGCCAACTAGCGGCAAGCACAGATACGCAGTATTTT.

The chain joins TRBV28 to TRBJ2-3, with TRBD1 identical over 7 bases. The germline CDR1 and CDR2 sequences are MDHEN and SYDVKM. With V trimmed by 5 bases and J by 4 bases, 15 bases remained unmatched. The CDR3 covers 17 residues. CDR3 loop: CASSQDTGDISPDTQYF. For the CDR3, the DNA is TGTGCCAGCAGTCAGGATACAGGGGACATATCCCCAGATACGCAGTATTTT.

The chain links TRBV29-1 to TRBJ1-2, with D perhaps TRBD1 (5 bases). CDR3 length: 14 residues. The V gene's germline CDR1 is SQVTM and CDR2 ANQGSEA. The V and J ends lost 6 bases and 3 bases respectively, with 17 bases between them. The CDR3 loop is CSVRNLGEYYGYTF. The CDR3 DNA reads TGCAGCGTCAGGAACCTAGGGGAGTACTATGGCTACACCTTC.

The J gene is TRBJ2-2, the V gene TRBV4-1, with 8 positions matching TRBD1. CDR3 length: 17 residues. The V segment lost 2 bases and the J segment 5 bases; nucleotides outside the gene matches: 10. Germline V lookup: CDR1 MGHRA, CDR2 YSYEKL. CDR3 residues: CASSQFSGGAGTGELFF. The CDR3 bases are TGCGCCAGCAGCCAATTCTCAGGGGGCGCCGGTACCGGGGAGCTGTTTTTT.

This sequence joins TRBV10-1 and TRBJ2-7; D may be TRBD1 (6 bases). The V gene's germline CDR1 is WNHNN and CDR2 SYGVQD (reference sequence). The CDR3 contains 13 residues. Trimming left V 6 bases short and J 4 bases short, with 13 bases between. The CDR3, as DNA: TGCGCCAGCAGCAACAGGGTGGGTTACGAGCAGTACTTC. Translated, it gives CASSNRVGYEQYF.

V usage is TRBV7-9 and J usage is TRBJ1-2, with 10 bases identical to TRBD1. Germline V lookup: CDR1 SEHNR, CDR2 FQNEAQ (reference sequence). This CDR3 region has 15 residues. With 1 base clipped from V and 7 bases from J, the junction kept 6 bases outside the gene matches. The CDR3 DNA is TGTGCCAGCAGCTTAGGAACCGGGACAGGGGTTGGCTACACCTTC. This codes for CASSLGTGTGVGYTF.

This chain joins TRBV10-1 and TRBJ2-1, with 12 bases fitting TRBD2. V lost 3 bases, J lost 7 bases, and 7 bases stayed unmatched. Germline V gene sequence: CDR1 WNHNN, CDR2 SYGVQD (reference sequence). This CDR3 spans 16 amino acids. The DNA of the CDR3 is TGCGCCAGCAGTGACCCACTAGCGGGAGGACCTAATGAGCAGTTCTTC. Protein: CASSDPLAGGPNEQFF.

This clone was observed a single time. The V call is TRBV19, the J call TRBJ2-5, with D unclear. There are 13 residues in the CDR3. The ends were cut back, 4 bases at V and 0 bases at J, with 6 bases in the middle. Germline-derived CDR1 and CDR2 are LNHDA and SQIVND (reference sequence). The CDR3 here is CASSTVYQETQYF. The CDR3 nucleotides read TGTGCCAGTAGTACGGTGTACCAAGAGACCCAGTACTTC.

The DNA of the CDR3 is TGTGCCAGCAGACCTCTGTCTAGCAATCAGCCCCAGCATTTT. This encodes CASRPLSSNQPQHF. This chain connects TRBV28 to TRBJ1-5; D remains unclear. Trimming removed 6 bases at V and 0 bases at J, with 9 bases between. CDR3 length: 14 amino acids. Germline CDR1 MDHEN, CDR2 SYDVKM.

This rearrangement joins TRBV7-6 to TRBJ2-2; the D gene is possibly TRBD2 (5 bases). This CDR3 is built from 13 residues. Germline values: CDR1 SGHVS, CDR2 FNYEAQ. The V gene lost 5 bases and the J gene lost 6 bases, with 10 bases spanning the gap. The CDR3, as DNA: TGTGCCAGCAGCAGCGGTTGGCCCGGGGAGCTGTTTTTT. This sequence encodes CASSSGWPGELFF. Full variable domain (missing parts from reference TRBV7-6 and TRBJ2-2): GAGVSQSPRYKVTKRGQDVALRCDPISGHVSLYWYRQALGQGPEFLTYFNYEAQQDKSGLPNDRFSAERPEGSISTLTIQRTEQRDSAMYRCASSSGWPGELFFGEGSRLTVL.

The V gene is TRBV28, the J gene TRBJ2-3, with 7 bases that match TRBD1. J lost 2 bases, V lost 6 bases, and 11 bases had no gene match. The V gene's germline CDR1 is MDHEN and CDR2 SYDVKM. This CDR3 is built from 16 residues. The CDR3 DNA reads TGTGCCAGCAGCCAAATTACGGGACAGACCACAGATACGCAGTATTTT. It specifies CASSQITGQTTDTQYF.

This chain connects TRBV6-5 to TRBJ2-7; D tentatively reads TRBD1 or TRBD2 (5 bases each). The V end lost 7 bases, the J end lost 6 bases, and 19 bases lay between the germline ends. Germline CDR1 and CDR2: MNHEY and SVGAGI. CDR3 length: 14 residues. This CDR3 is CASTGSLVRGEQYF. CDR3 DNA: TGTGCCAGCACTGGGAGTTTGGTAAGGGGCGAGCAGTACTTC.

This sequence joins TRBV10-3 and TRBJ1-1, with D perhaps TRBD1 (5 bases). This CDR3 is built from 15 residues. The germline gives CDR1 ENHRY, CDR2 SYGVKD. V was shortened by 2 bases and J by 0 bases, with 10 bases between the two germline ends. This CDR3 is CAISEAGGMNTEAFF. The CDR3 nucleotides are TGTGCCATCAGTGAGGCGGGGGGTATGAACACTGAAGCTTTCTTT.

The chain carries TRBV27 and TRBJ1-5; no definite D call. CDR3 length: 12 residues. V gave up 3 bases and J gave up 7 bases, with 7 bases separating them. CDR1 and CDR2 (germline): MNHEY, SMNVEV (reference sequence). The CDR3 here is CASSFAGQPQHF. CDR3 bases: TGTGCCAGCAGTTTCGCCGGACAGCCCCAGCATTTT.

This chain links TRBV5-4 with TRBJ1-4, with D unresolved. Germline values: CDR1 SGHNT, CDR2 YYREEE (reference sequence). With 4 bases removed from V and 8 bases from J, the gap between germline ends came to 12 bases. The CDR3 has 13 amino acids. CDR3 sequence (DNA): TGTGCCAGCAGCACCTGGGGAAGCGAAAAACTGTTTTTT. This gives the protein CASSTWGSEKLFF.

The J gene is TRBJ2-7, the V gene TRBV9, with no clear D. The CDR3 is 16 residues long. Germline V gives CDR1 SGDLS, CDR2 YYNGEE. Trimming took 0 bases from V and 2 from J, leaving 15 bases between them. CDR3: CASSVGGSSYTYEQYF. CDR3 coding DNA: TGTGCCAGCAGCGTAGGTGGCAGCAGTTATACCTACGAGCAGTACTTC.

This chain connects TRBV2 to TRBJ1-2; D remains unclear. Trimming removed 5 bases at V and 5 bases at J, with 15 bases between. The V gene's germline CDR1 is SNHLY and CDR2 FYNNEI. The CDR3 contains 14 residues. The CDR3 nucleotides are TGTGCCAGCAGTATGGGTTTATTAGGGTATGGCTACACCTTC. Amino acid sequence: CASSMGLLGYGYTF. Full variable domain (outside the CDR3, taken from reference TRBV2 and TRBJ1-2): EPEVTQTPSHQVTQMGQEVILRCVPISNHLYFYWYRQILGQKVEFLVSFYNNEISEKSEIFDDQFSVERPDGSNFTLKIRSTKLEDSAMYFCASSMGLLGYGYTFGSGTRLTVV.

The chain links TRBV4-1 to TRBJ1-2, with D unresolved. There are 9 residues in the CDR3. Germline V gives CDR1 MGHRA, CDR2 YSYEKL. Between the trimmed V and J ends, which lost 3 bases and 7 bases, there was a span of 0 bases. CDR3 sequence (DNA): TGCGCCAGCAGCCATGGCTACACCTTC. Its translation is CASSHGYTF.

The chain carries TRBV9 and TRBJ2-7; D remains ambiguous. This CDR3 has 15 amino acids. Germline CDR1 reads SGDLS; CDR2 reads YYNGEE. The V and J ends lost 0 bases and 0 bases respectively, with 10 bases between them. CDR3 nucleotide sequence: TGTGCCAGCAGCGTAGGTTGGGCCGACTCCTACGAGCAGTACTTC. Amino acids: CASSVGWADSYEQYF.

The rearrangement uses TRBV15 and TRBJ2-7, with 8 positions matching TRBD2. The germline gives CDR1 LNHNV, CDR2 YYDKDF (reference sequence). This CDR3 is built from 14 residues. After removal of 9 bases from V and 2 bases from J, the junction contained 9 bases not matched to a gene. CDR3 loop: CATSGRGGPYEQYF. Written as DNA, the CDR3 is TGTGCCACGAGCGGCCGGGGGGGTCCCTACGAGCAGTACTTC.